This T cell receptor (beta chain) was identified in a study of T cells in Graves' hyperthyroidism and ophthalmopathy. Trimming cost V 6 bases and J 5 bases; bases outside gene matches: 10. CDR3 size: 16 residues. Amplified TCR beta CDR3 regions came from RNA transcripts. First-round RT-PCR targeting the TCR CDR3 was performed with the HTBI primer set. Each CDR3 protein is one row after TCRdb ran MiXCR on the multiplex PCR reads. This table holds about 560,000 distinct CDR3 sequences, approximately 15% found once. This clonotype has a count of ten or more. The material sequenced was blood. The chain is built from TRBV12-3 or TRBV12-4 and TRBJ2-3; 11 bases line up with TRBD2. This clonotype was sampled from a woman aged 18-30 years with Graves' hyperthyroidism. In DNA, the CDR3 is TGTGCCAGCAGCCCGACTAGCGGGATGCGGGGAGATACGCAGTATTTT. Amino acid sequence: CASSPTSGMRGDTQYF.